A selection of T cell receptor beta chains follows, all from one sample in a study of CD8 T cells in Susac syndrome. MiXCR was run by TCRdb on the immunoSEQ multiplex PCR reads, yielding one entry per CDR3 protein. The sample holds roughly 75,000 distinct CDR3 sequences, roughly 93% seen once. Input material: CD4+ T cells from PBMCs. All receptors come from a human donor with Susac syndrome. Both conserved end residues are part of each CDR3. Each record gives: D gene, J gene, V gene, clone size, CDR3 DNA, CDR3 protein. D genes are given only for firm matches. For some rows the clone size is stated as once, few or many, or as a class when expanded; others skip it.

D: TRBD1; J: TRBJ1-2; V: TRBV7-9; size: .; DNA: TGTGCCAGCAGCCTAGACATATACGGGACAGGGACGGCGTATGGCTACACCTTC; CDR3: CASSLDIYGTGTAYGYTF
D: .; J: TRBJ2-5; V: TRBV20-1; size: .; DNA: TGCAGTGCTAGAGATGTTGACTCAGAGACCCAGTACTTC; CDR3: CSARDVDSETQYF
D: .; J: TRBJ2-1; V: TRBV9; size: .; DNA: TGTGCCAGCAACCCTGCGGGACAGTCTTACAATGAGCAGTTCTTC; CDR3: CASNPAGQSYNEQFF
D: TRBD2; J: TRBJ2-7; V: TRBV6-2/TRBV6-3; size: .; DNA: TGTGCCAGCGGGACTACCTACGAGCAGTACTTC; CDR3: CASGTTYEQYF
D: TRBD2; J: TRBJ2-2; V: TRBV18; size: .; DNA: TGTGCCAGCTCACCTCTCGGGGGGAAGAACACCGGGGAGCTGTTTTTT; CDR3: CASSPLGGKNTGELFF
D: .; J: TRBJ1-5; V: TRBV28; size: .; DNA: TGTGCCAGCAGTTTCATCCGGGCAGGGCGTAGCAATCAGCCCCAGCATTTT; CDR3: CASSFIRAGRSNQPQHF
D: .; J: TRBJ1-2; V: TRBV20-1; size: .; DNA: TGCAGTGCTAGCTGGGGGGACGTGGGCTACACCTTC; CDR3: CSASWGDVGYTF
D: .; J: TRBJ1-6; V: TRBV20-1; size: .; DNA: TGCAGTGCTAGAGATGCAGGGTTCTCCTATAATTCACCCCTCCACTTT; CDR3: CSARDAGFSYNSPLHF
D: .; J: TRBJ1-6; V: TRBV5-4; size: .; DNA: TGTGCCAGCAGCTTGGGCAGGGAATCCTATAATTCACCCCTCCACTTT; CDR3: CASSLGRESYNSPLHF
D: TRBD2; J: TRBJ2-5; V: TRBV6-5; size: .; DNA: TGTGCCAGTGGGCGGGGGGGGCAGACCCAGTACTTC; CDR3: CASGRGGQTQYF
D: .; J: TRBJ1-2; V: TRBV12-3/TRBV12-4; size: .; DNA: TGTGCCAGCAGTTTTGACAGATTCTATGGCTACACCTTC; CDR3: CASSFDRFYGYTF
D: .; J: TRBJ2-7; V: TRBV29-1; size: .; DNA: TGCAGCGTAAAAATGGACAGTCAAGCCTACGAGCAGTACTTC; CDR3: CSVKMDSQAYEQYF
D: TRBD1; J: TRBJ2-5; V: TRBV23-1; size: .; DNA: TGCGCCAGCAGTCATCCGATGGAGGACAGGGGACAAGAGACCCAGTACTTC; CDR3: CASSHPMEDRGQETQYF
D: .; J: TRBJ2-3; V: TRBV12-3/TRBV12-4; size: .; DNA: TGTGCCAGCAGCCTCGGTCGCGGAGATACGCAGTATTTT; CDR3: CASSLGRGDTQYF
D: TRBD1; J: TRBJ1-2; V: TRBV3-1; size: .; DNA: TGTGCCAGCAGCCGCCTCCGGACAGGCTATGGCTACACCTTC; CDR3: CASSRLRTGYGYTF
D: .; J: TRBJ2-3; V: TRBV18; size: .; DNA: TGTGCCAGCTCACCAACTGCAAGAAGTACAGATACGCAGTATTTT; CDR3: CASSPTARSTDTQYF
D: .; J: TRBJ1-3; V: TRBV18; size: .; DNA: TGTGCCAGCTCACCCTCGACCTCTGGAAACACCATATATTTT; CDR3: CASSPSTSGNTIYF
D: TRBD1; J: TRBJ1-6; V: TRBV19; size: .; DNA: TGTGCCAGTACCCTACTCGACAGGGGAAGGCTTAAAGGATCACCCCTCCACTTT; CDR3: CASTLLDRGRLKGSPLHF
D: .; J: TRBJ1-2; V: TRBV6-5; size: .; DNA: TGTGCCAGCAGGCGGAGGGGGAACTATGGCTACACCTTC; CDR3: CASRRRGNYGYTF
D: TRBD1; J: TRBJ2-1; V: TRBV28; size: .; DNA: TGTGCCAGCAGTTTAGGGACAGGGATAAATGGTGAGCAGTTCTTC; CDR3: CASSLGTGINGEQFF
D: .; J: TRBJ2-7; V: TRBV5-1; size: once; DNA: TGCGCCAGCAGCTTGGTTGGTGCATCCTACGAGCAGTACTTC; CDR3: CASSLVGASYEQYF
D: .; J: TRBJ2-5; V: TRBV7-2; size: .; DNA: TGTGCCAGCAGCTTAGCTGGGGCCGGTGAGACCCAGTACTTC; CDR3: CASSLAGAGETQYF
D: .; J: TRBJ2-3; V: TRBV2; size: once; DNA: TGTGCCAGCAGTGTGCAGGATACGCAGTATTTT; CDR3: CASSVQDTQYF
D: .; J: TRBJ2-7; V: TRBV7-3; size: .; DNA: TGTGCCAGCAGCTTACTCCCGGAGGTGGGCGAGCAGTACTTC; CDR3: CASSLLPEVGEQYF
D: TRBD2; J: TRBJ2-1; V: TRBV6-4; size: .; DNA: TGTGCCAGCAGTCTTGGGACTAGCGGGGCCGATGAGCAGTTCTTC; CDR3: CASSLGTSGADEQFF
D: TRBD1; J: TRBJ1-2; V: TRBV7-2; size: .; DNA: TGTGCCAGCAGCCCGGGACAGGGGGTAGGGGGCTATGGCTACACCTTC; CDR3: CASSPGQGVGGYGYTF
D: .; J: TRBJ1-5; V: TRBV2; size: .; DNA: TGTGCCAGCCGGAGGGACGTACATAGCAATCAGCCCCAGCATTTT; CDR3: CASRRDVHSNQPQHF
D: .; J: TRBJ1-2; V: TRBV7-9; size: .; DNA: TGTGCCAGCAGTTTTGGGGGCCCGCAGAGAATTAACTATGGCTACACCTTC; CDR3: CASSFGGPQRINYGYTF
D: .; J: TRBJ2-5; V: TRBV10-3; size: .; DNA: TGTGCCATCAGTGAGGGCTTCGGGCATCAAGAGACCCAGTACTTC; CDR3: CAISEGFGHQETQYF
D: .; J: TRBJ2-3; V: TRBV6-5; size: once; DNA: TGTGCCAGCAGTGAGGAGGTCACAGATACGCAGTATTTT; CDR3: CASSEEVTDTQYF
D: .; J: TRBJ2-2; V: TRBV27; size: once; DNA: TGTGCCAGCAGCACACCGGGGCAGCCGAACACCGGGGAGCTGTTTTTT; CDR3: CASSTPGQPNTGELFF
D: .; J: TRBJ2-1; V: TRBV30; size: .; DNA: TGTGCCTGGAGGGATATCCTTGGGAAAAGCTCCTACAATGAGCAGTTCTTC; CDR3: CAWRDILGKSSYNEQFF
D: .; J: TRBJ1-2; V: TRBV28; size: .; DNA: TGTGCCAGCAGCCCGGGAACAGGCTACACCTTC; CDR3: CASSPGTGYTF
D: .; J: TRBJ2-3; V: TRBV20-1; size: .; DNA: TGCAGTGCTAGAGATTTCCAGGCCCCGGGGGATACGCAGTATTTT; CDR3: CSARDFQAPGDTQYF
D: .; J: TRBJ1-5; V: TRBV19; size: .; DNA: TGTGCCAGTAGTATAGGGGGGGAGGCCCAGCATTTT; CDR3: CASSIGGEAQHF
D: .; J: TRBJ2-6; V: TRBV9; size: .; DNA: TGTGCCAGCAGCGGGAGTTCAGCCCGGGCCAACGTCCTGACTTTC; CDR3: CASSGSSARANVLTF
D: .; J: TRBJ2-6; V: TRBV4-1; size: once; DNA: TGCGCCAGCACCCAGGACCACCTCTCTGGGGCCAACGTCCTGACTTTC; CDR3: CASTQDHLSGANVLTF
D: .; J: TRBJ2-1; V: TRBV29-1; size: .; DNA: TGCAGCGTTGTACCCCGCTCCTACAATGAGCAGTTCTTC; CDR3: CSVVPRSYNEQFF
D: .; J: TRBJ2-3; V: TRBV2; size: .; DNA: TGTGCCAGCAGTGACCGTCGAGGGGGAGTAGATACGCAGTATTTT; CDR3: CASSDRRGGVDTQYF
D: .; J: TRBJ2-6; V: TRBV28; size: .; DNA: TGTGCCAGCACAACTCCCGCAGGCAAAACTGGGGCCAACGTCCTGACTTTC; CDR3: CASTTPAGKTGANVLTF
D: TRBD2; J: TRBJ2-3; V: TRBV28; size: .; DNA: TGTGCCATCAACACTAGCGGGGGGACCACAGATACGCAGTATTTT; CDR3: CAINTSGGTTDTQYF
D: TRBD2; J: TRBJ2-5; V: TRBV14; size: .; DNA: TGTGCCAGCAGCCAAGATTGGGCCGGGGGGGCCCAGTACTTC; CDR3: CASSQDWAGGAQYF
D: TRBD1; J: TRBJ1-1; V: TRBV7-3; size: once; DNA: TGTGCCAGCAGTCCACAGGGGCGGAACACTGAAGCTTTCTTT; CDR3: CASSPQGRNTEAFF
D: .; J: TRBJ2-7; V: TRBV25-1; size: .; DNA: TGTGCCAGCAGTGAATGGGGTTACGAGCAGTACTTC; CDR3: CASSEWGYEQYF
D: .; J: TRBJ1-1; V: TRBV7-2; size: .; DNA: TGTGCCAGCAGCCCCTGGGGGAAGGACCGGACTGAAGCTTTCTTT; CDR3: CASSPWGKDRTEAFF
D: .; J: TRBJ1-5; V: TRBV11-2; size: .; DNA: TGTGCCAGCAGCTTAGAAACGGGGCAGCCCCAGCATTTT; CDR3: CASSLETGQPQHF
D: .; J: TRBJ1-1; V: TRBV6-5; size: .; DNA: TGTGCCAGCAGTCCAACGGGGGGTAGGACTGAAGCTTTCTTT; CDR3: CASSPTGGRTEAFF
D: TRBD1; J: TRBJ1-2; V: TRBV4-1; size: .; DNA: TGCGCCAGCAGCCAAGATCGGAGGGGGCCCCTCTATGGCTACACCTTC; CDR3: CASSQDRRGPLYGYTF
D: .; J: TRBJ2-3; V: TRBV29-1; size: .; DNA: TGCAGCGGACATACCCCCATTGATACGCAGTATTTT; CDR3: CSGHTPIDTQYF
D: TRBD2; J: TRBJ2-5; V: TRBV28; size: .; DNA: TGTGCCAGCAGTTATCTCCGACTAGCGGGGGACTGGGAGACCCAGTACTTC; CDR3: CASSYLRLAGDWETQYF
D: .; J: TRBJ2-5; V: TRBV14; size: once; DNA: TGTGCCAGCAGCCGGCAGGGGGGTACAGAGACCCAGTACTTC; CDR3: CASSRQGGTETQYF
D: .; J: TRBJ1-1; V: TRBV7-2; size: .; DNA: TGTGCCAGCAGCTTATCCCAGTGGGACACTGAAGCTTTCTTT; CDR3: CASSLSQWDTEAFF
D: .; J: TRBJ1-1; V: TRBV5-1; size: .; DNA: TGCGCCAGCAGCTTGGTCGGCAGCCCAAGGACTGAAGCTTTCTTT; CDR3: CASSLVGSPRTEAFF
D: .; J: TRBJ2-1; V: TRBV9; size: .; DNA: TGTGCCAGCAGCGTCGGCAGCTTATTGGGTGAGCAGTTCTTC; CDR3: CASSVGSLLGEQFF
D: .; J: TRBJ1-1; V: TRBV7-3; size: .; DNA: TGTGCCAGCAGTTCTACAGACAGGATGAACACTGAAGCTTTCTTT; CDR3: CASSSTDRMNTEAFF